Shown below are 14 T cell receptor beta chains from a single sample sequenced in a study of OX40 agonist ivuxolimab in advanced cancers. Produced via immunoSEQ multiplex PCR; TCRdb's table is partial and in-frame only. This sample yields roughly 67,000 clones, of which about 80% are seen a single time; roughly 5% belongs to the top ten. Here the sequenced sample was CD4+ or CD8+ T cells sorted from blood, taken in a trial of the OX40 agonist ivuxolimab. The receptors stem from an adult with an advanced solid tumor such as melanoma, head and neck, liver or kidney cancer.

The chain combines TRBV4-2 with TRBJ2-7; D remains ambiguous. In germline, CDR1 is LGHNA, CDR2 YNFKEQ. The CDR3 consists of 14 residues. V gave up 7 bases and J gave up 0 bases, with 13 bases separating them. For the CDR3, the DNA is TGTGCCAGCACCGCGACCCAAAGCTCCTACGAGCAGTACTTC. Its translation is CASTATQSSYEQYF.

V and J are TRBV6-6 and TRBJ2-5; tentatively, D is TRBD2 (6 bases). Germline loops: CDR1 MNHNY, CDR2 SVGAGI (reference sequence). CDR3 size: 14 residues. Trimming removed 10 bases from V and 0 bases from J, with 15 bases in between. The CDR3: CATVPGGNQETQYF. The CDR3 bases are TGTGCCACCGTTCCGGGCGGGAACCAAGAGACCCAGTACTTC.

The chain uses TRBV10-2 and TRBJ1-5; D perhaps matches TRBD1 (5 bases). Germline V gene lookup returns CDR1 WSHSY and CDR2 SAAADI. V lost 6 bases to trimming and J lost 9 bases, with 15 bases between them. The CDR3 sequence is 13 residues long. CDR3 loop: CASSPGANAPQHF. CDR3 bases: TGCGCCAGCAGCCCCGGGGCCAATGCGCCCCAGCATTTT.

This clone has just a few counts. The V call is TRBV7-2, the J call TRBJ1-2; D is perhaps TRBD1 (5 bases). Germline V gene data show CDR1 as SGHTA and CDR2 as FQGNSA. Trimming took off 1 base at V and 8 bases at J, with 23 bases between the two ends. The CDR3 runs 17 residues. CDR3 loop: CASSLGPWQGEQQGYTF. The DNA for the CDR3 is TGTGCCAGCAGCTTAGGACCTTGGCAGGGAGAGCAGCAAGGCTACACCTTC. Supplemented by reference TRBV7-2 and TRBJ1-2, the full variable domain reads GAGVSQSPSNKVTEKGKDVELRCDPISGHTALYWYRQSLGQGLEFLIYFQGNSAPDKSGLPSDRFSAERTGGSVSTLTIQRTQQEDSAVYLCASSLGPWQGEQQGYTFGSGTRLTVV.

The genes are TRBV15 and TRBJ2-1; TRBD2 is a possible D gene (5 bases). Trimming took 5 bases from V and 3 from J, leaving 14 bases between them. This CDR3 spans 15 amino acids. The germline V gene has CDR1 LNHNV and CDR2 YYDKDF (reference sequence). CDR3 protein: CATSGSGRIYNEQFF. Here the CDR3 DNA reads TGTGCCACCAGCGGGAGCGGCCGGATCTACAATGAGCAGTTCTTC.

The CDR3 loop is CASSQDSSGSDTQYF. The CDR3, as DNA: TGCGCCAGCAGCCAAGATAGCAGCGGCAGTGACACGCAGTATTTT. The chain joins TRBV4-1 to TRBJ2-3; weak D call: TRBD2 (5 bases). Trimming took 0 bases from V and 9 from J, leaving 16 bases between them. The CDR3 length is 15 residues. The germline V gene has CDR1 MGHRA and CDR2 YSYEKL.

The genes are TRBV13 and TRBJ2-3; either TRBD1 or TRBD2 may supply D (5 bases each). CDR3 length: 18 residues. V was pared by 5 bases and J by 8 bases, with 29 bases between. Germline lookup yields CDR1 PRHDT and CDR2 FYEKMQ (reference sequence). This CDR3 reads CASSPLTPPGPALGTQYF. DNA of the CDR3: TGTGCCAGCAGCCCCCTGACCCCGCCGGGGCCGGCGTTAGGTACGCAGTATTTT.

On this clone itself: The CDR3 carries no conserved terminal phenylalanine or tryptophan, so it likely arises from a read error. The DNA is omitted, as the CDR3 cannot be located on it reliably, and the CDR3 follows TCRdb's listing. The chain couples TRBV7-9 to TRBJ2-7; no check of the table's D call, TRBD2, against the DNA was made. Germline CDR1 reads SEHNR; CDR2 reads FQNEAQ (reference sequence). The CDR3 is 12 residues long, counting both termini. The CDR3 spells CASSSSSAGFFT.

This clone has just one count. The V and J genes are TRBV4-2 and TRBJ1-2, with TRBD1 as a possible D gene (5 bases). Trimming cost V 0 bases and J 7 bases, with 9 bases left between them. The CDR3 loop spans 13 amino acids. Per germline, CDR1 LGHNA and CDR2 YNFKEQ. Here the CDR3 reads CASSQESGLGYTF. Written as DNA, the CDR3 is TGTGCCAGCAGCCAAGAGTCAGGGCTTGGCTACACCTTC.

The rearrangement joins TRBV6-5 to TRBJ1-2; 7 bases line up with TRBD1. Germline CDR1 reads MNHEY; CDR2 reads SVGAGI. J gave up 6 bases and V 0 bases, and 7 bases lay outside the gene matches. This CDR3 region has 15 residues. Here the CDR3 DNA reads TGTGCCAGCAGTTACTCAGACAGGGTTGGGAATGGCTACACCTTC. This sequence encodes CASSYSDRVGNGYTF.

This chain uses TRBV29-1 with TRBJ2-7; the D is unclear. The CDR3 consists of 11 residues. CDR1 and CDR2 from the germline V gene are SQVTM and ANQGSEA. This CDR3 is CSVLKGPGLDV. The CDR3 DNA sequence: TGCAGCGTTTTAAAGGGCCCCGGGTTGGACGTC.

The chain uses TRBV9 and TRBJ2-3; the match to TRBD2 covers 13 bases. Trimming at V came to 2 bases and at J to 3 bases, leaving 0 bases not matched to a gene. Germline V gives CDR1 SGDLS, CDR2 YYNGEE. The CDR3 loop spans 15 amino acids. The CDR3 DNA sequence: TGTGCCAGCAGCGTGGGACTAGCGGGAACAGATACGCAGTATTTT. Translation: CASSVGLAGTDTQYF.

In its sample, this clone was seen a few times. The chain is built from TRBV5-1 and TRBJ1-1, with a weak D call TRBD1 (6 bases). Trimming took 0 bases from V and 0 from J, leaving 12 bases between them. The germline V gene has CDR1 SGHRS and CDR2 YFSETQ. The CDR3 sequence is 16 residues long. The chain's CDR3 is CASSLAAGQLNTEAFF. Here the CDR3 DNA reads TGCGCCAGCAGCTTGGCCGCAGGACAGCTGAACACTGAAGCTTTCTTT. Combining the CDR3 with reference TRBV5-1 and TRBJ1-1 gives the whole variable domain KAGVTQTPRYLIKTRGQQVTLSCSPISGHRSVSWYQQTPGQGLQFLFEYFSETQRNKGNFPGRFSGRQFSNSRSEMNVSTLELGDSALYLCASSLAAGQLNTEAFFGQGTRLTVV.

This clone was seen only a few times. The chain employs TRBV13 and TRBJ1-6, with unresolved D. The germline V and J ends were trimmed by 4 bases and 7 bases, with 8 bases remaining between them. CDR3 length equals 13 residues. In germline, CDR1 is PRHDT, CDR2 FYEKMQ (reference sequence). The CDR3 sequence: CASSSTTNSPLHF. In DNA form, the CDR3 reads TGTGCCAGCAGCTCAACGACAAATTCACCCCTCCACTTT.